A selection of T cell receptor beta chains follows, all from one sample in a study of control samples from healthy donors and cancer patients. Assay: immunoSEQ multiplex PCR; the TCRdb copy retains only in-frame clones and omits some. The sample lists about 110,000 clones; about nine tenths were seen once. Sequencing input: blood. These receptors were obtained from a human donor in good health. The donor label of this sample is uncertain. The conserved cysteine and the conserved F or W are not part of the CDR3 here. The order of the fields is D gene, J gene, V gene, clone size, CDR3 protein. A D gene is named only where the DNA matches it firmly. Some rows mark clone size as missing; the rest say once, few, many or name a class of expanded clone.

>-|TRBJ2-5|TRBV7-6|-
ASRSGEGYQETQY
>-|TRBJ1-1|TRBV19|-
ASRISGWNTEAF
>-|TRBJ2-7|TRBV9|-
ASSVEAGSYEQY
>-|TRBJ2-7|TRBV7-3|-
ASSFRRDYEQY
>-|TRBJ1-2|TRBV2|-
ASRRDNYGYT
>-|TRBJ1-3|TRBV4-1|-
ASSQSLQPLSGNTIY
>TRBD2|TRBJ2-1|TRBV7-9|-
ASSLTSGRHNEQF
>TRBD1|TRBJ1-1|TRBV7-9|-
ASSRTGIGTEAF
>-|TRBJ2-3|TRBV6-6|-
ASRWAEVTDTQY
>-|TRBJ1-1|TRBV27|once
ASSLRLYTEAF
>TRBD1|TRBJ2-3|TRBV28|-
ASSDRGLTDTQY
>-|TRBJ1-6|TRBV27|-
ASSLGAHSPLH
>-|TRBJ2-7|TRBV28|-
ASSFGQYEQY
>-|TRBJ2-1|TRBV11-3|-
ASSPGSSTSYNEQF
>-|TRBJ1-5|TRBV5-5|-
ASSRGSYQPQH
>-|TRBJ2-7|TRBV27|-
ASRPGQFYEQY
>-|TRBJ2-1|TRBV7-9|-
ASSLQTGGQF
>-|TRBJ1-2|TRBV24-1|-
ATSDRASYGYT
>TRBD2|TRBJ2-2|TRBV7-2|few
ASSRGGVNTGELF
>TRBD1|TRBJ2-3|TRBV11-3|-
ASSSSVQGVLGDTQY
>TRBD1|TRBJ2-5|TRBV29-1|-
SMSRGSRETQY
>TRBD1|TRBJ1-4|TRBV4-1|-
ASSRRTGSKIKSNEKLF
>-|TRBJ1-3|TRBV6-5|-
ASLKDFSGNTIY
>-|TRBJ1-1|TRBV5-4|-
ASSTPVGKGTEAF
>-|TRBJ2-1|TRBV10-3|-
AISERGGNYNEQF
>-|TRBJ2-5|TRBV6-1|once
ASNKRWRVQETQY
>-|TRBJ1-2|TRBV18|-
ASSPQPDFGYT
>-|TRBJ1-1|TRBV10-3|-
AIKEANTEAF
>-|TRBJ1-6|TRBV5-5|-
ASSFFGRGGSYNSPLH
>TRBD2|TRBJ2-3|TRBV9|-
ASSVGGGATDTQY
>-|TRBJ2-5|TRBV4-3|-
ASSQTDRAETQY